The source of this T cell receptor (beta chain) is a study of blood T cell repertoires in COVID-19. Study background: Samples taken during acute and convalescent COVID-19 were collected in the United States, Italy and Spain.

Authors' methods: Reference gene primer amplification in the assay estimated nucleated cell counts. Sequencing was performed with immunoSEQ multiplex PCR; in TCRdb, only in-frame clones are kept and a portion is missing. The V and J calls and clone size were taken over from that table, and D and trimming were inferred from the DNA. This table holds about 270,000 clones, about 85% found once. This clonotype was obtained from a woman between 50 and 59 years old with active or convalescent COVID-19. The sample was peripheral blood.

CDR3 coding DNA: TGCGCCAGCAGCCCCCAGACAGGGGTTTTTAGGATGGGGAACAGTGAGCAGTTCTTC. Translated: CASSPQTGVFRMGNSEQFF. The chain couples TRBV5-1 to TRBJ2-1; 8 bases agree with TRBD1. V shed 4 bases and J 9 bases; nucleotides not matched to a gene: 24. Germline CDR1 is SGHRS and CDR2 is YFSETQ. The CDR3 runs to 19 residues.